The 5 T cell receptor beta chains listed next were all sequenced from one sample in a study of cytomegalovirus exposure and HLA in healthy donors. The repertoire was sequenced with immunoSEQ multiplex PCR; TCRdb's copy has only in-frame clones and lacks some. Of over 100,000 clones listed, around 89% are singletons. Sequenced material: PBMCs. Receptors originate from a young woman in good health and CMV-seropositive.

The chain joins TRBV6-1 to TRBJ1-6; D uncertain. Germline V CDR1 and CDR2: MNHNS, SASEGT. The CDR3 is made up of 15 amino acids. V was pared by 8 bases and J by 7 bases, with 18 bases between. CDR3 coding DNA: TGTGCCAGCTTTTCTCGTTCCGCTCGGAATTCACCCCTCCACTTT. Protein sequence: CASFSRSARNSPLHF.

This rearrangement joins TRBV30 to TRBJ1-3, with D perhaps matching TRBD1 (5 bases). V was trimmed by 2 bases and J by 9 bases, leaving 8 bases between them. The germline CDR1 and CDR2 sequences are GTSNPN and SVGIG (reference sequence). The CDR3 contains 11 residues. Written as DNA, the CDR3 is TGTGCCTGGAGTACGGGGGGCACCATATATTTT. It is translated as CAWSTGGTIYF.

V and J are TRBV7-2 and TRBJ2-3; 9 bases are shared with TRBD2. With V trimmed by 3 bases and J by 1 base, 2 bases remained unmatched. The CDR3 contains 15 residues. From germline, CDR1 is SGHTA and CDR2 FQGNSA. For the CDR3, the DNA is TGTGCCAGCAGCTTTAGCGGGAGCGGCACAGATACGCAGTATTTT. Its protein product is CASSFSGSGTDTQYF.

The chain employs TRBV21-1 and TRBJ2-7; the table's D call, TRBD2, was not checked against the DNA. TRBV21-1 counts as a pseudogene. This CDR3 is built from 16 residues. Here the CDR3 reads CASTLGGDGQSYEQYF. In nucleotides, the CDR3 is TGTGCCAGCACCTTAGGAGGGGACGGTCAATCCTACGAGCAGTACTTC.

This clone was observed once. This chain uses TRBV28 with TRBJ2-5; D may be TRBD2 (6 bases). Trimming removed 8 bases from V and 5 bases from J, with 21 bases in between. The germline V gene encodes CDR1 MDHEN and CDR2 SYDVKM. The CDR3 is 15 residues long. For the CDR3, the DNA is TGTGCCAGCCTCACGTTGGGGGGACGGGGGGAGACCCAGTACTTC. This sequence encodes CASLTLGGRGETQYF.